Below are 22 T cell receptor beta chains sequenced from a single sample in a study of T cells of healthy individuals. TCRdb used MiXCR to reprocess the 5' RACE reads, holding one entry per CDR3 protein. Among fewer than 70,000 distinct CDR3 sequences listed, approximately 14% were seen once. These receptors were obtained from a human donor in good health.

This clonotype was counted a single time. This chain joins TRBV6-5 and TRBJ1-6; 11 nucleotides agree with TRBD1. The CDR3 runs to 15 residues. Trimming removed 5 bases from V and 9 bases from J; junction bases left unmatched: 6. The germline V gene has CDR1 MNHEY and CDR2 SVGAGI. The CDR3 spells CASSAGTGGVSPLHF. CDR3 in DNA: TGTGCCAGCAGTGCCGGGACAGGGGGAGTTTCACCCCTCCACTTT.

The V and J genes are TRBV4-3 and TRBJ1-1, with TRBD1 matching over 8 bases. The V gene end was trimmed by 2 bases and the J gene end by 8 bases; junction bases not matched to a gene: 4. The CDR3 loop spans 13 amino acids. Germline V gene lookup returns CDR1 LGHNA and CDR2 YSLEER. CDR3 loop: CASSQSGGMEAFF. CDR3 in DNA: TGCGCCAGCAGCCAATCAGGGGGCATGGAAGCTTTCTTT.

This clonotype was counted at least ten times. Germline and junction disagree at one end, which may indicate a read error. This chain joins TRBV4-1 and TRBJ1-2; a weak D match, TRBD1 (5 bases). The CDR3 is 14 amino acids. Germline CDR1 MGHRA, CDR2 YSYEKL. As DNA, the CDR3 is TGCGCCAGCAACCAAGATCAGGGAGACTATGGCTACACCTTC. This gives the protein CASNQDQGDYGYTF.

This clonotype was detected many times. This chain links TRBV18 with TRBJ1-1; 12 bases line up with TRBD1. The germline V gene has CDR1 KGHSH and CDR2 LQKENI. The CDR3 is 16 amino acids. The junction had 9 bases not matched to a gene; V was cut back by 3 bases and J by 7 bases. This CDR3 is CASSPQGQGAPHEAFF. Here the CDR3 DNA reads TGTGCCAGCTCACCGCAGGGACAGGGGGCTCCTCATGAAGCTTTCTTT.

This clonotype was counted many times. This rearrangement joins TRBV25-1 to TRBJ2-7; D not resolved. This CDR3 is built from 13 residues. The V end lost 0 bases, the J end lost 3 bases, and 6 bases lay between the germline ends. The germline V gene encodes CDR1 MGHDK and CDR2 SYGVNS. CDR3 residues: CASSEYAGYEQYF. The CDR3 nucleotides read TGTGCCAGCAGTGAATATGCCGGCTACGAGCAGTACTTC.

This clonotype has a count of ten or more. The chain is built from TRBV12-3 or TRBV12-4 and TRBJ1-2; possibly TRBD1 for D (5 bases). The CDR3 length is 11 residues. Trimming cost V 4 bases and J 7 bases, with 7 bases left between them. The CDR3 loop reads CASSSGFGYTF. The CDR3 DNA reads as TGTGCCAGCAGTTCAGGGTTTGGCTACACCTTC.

This sequence joins TRBV6-5 and TRBJ1-1; D remains ambiguous. Germline loops: CDR1 MNHEY, CDR2 SVGAGI. The CDR3 is 14 amino acids. The V and J ends lost 5 bases and 7 bases respectively, with 17 bases between them. The DNA for the CDR3 is TGTGCCAGCAGTACCGGGAAATTCCGGATTGAAGCTTTCTTT. Translation: CASSTGKFRIEAFF.

This clonotype was seen a handful of times. This chain uses TRBV20-1 with TRBJ2-5; TRBD2 agrees at 9 bases. The CDR3 covers 16 residues. After removal of 0 bases from V and 3 bases from J, the junction contained 8 bases not matched to a gene. In germline, CDR1 is DFQATT, CDR2 SNEGSKA (reference sequence). The CDR3, as DNA: TGCAGTGCTAGAGATCACCTAGCGGGGTTGGAAGAGACCCAGTACTTC. Translation: CSARDHLAGLEETQYF.

This clonotype was detected a few times. The rearrangement uses TRBV9 and TRBJ2-5, with 7 bases identical to TRBD2. The CDR3 spans 15 residues. Germline V gene data show CDR1 as SGDLS and CDR2 as YYNGEE. V lost 4 bases, J lost 1 base, and 7 bases stayed unmatched. The CDR3 protein is CASSPTRGSQETQYF. CDR3 coding DNA: TGTGCCAGCAGCCCCACGCGGGGGTCCCAAGAGACCCAGTACTTC.

V usage is TRBV5-1 and J usage is TRBJ1-3, with a weak D call TRBD1 (5 bases). The length of the CDR3 is 15 residues. Germline V lookup: CDR1 SGHRS, CDR2 YFSETQ. V lost 4 bases and J 7 bases, leaving 18 bases between the germline ends. CDR3 DNA: TGCGCCAGCAGCAACGGGGACGGTCAGCCGAACACCATATATTTT. Its protein is CASSNGDGQPNTIYF.

The chain recombines TRBV29-1 with TRBJ2-2; D gene uncertain. The germline gives CDR1 SQVTM, CDR2 ANQGSEA. The V gene lost 1 base and the J gene lost 6 bases, with 12 bases spanning the gap. The CDR3 has 14 amino acids. The CDR3 sequence: CSVEVASPPGELFF. The CDR3 bases are TGCAGCGTTGAAGTGGCGTCCCCCCCCGGGGAGCTGTTTTTT.

The sample holds many counts of this clonotype. CDR3 nucleotide sequence: TGTGCCAGCAGCCAAGGTCTCGGGGGTGGCCCCCTTTACGAGCAGTACTTC. Its translation: CASSQGLGGGPLYEQYF. This sequence joins TRBV3-1 and TRBJ2-7; possibly TRBD2 for D (6 bases). The CDR3 is 17 amino acids. Germline CDR1 is LGHDT and CDR2 is YNNKEL (reference sequence). The germline V and J ends were trimmed by 1 base and 4 bases, with 20 bases remaining between them.

Only a few counts were recorded for this clonotype. The chain uses TRBV29-1 and TRBJ2-3; 10 nucleotides line up with TRBD2. V shed 3 bases, J shed 0 bases, and the junction held 6 bases outside the gene matches. CDR1 SQVTM and CDR2 ANQGSEA come from the germline V gene. The CDR3 totals 16 residues. CDR3 in DNA: TGCAGCGTTGATTCTAGCGGGGGCCTTAGCACAGATACGCAGTATTTT. Its translation is CSVDSSGGLSTDTQYF.

In this sample, this clonotype turned up once. V is TRBV6-5 and J is TRBJ2-1; TRBD2 matches at 14 bases. This CDR3 spans 18 amino acids. CDR1 and CDR2 from the germline V gene are MNHEY and SVGAGI. V lost 2 bases, J lost 7 bases, and 10 bases stayed unmatched. The CDR3 sequence: CASSYGQGLAGDRNEQFF. Written as DNA, the CDR3 is TGTGCCAGCAGTTACGGACAGGGACTAGCGGGAGATAGGAATGAGCAGTTCTTC.

This clonotype showed up just a few times. This chain links TRBV24-1 with TRBJ1-2, with 7 nucleotides matching TRBD1. Looked up from germline, CDR1 is KGHDR and CDR2 is SFDVKD. CDR3 length equals 15 residues. Trimming took 4 bases from V and 8 from J; bases not matched to a gene: 12. The CDR3 region is CATSDNRDRMGGYTF. CDR3 sequence (DNA): TGTGCCACCAGTGACAACCGGGACAGAATGGGGGGCTACACCTTC.

This clonotype showed up just a few times. CDR3 in amino acids: CSASDSRGAGNSPLHF. The DNA for the CDR3 is TGCAGTGCTAGCGACTCCCGGGGGGCGGGTAATTCACCCCTCCACTTT. The V call is TRBV20-1, the J call TRBJ1-6, with D possibly matching TRBD1 (6 bases). The CDR3 totals 16 residues. Germline V gene lookup returns CDR1 DFQATT and CDR2 SNEGSKA (reference sequence). Trimming left V 3 bases short and J 6 bases short, with 18 bases between.

This sequence joins TRBV6-2 or TRBV6-3 and TRBJ2-3, with TRBD2 matching 8 bases. The germline V gene encodes CDR1 MNHEY and CDR2 SVGEGT. The CDR3 has 15 amino acids. V lost 4 bases and J lost 1; bases outside the gene matches: 4. The CDR3 DNA sequence: TGTGCCAGCAGTTCTCGGCGGGGGGGCACAGATACGCAGTATTTT. It is translated as CASSSRRGGTDTQYF.

This clonotype was observed many times. The chain uses TRBV7-3 and TRBJ1-2; D gene ambiguous. This CDR3 contains 15 residues. CDR1 and CDR2 (germline): SGHTA, FQGTGA. The germline V and J ends were trimmed by 5 bases and 0 bases, with 13 bases remaining between them. For the CDR3, the DNA is TGTGCCAGCAGCGCTGACACACGAGCTAACTATGGCTACACCTTC. Amino acids: CASSADTRANYGYTF. Complete variable domain (other parts from reference TRBV7-3 and TRBJ1-2): GAGVSQTPSNKVTEKGKYVELRCDPISGHTALYWYRQSLGQGPEFLIYFQGTGAADDSGLPNDRFFAVRPEGSVSTLKIQRTERGDSAVYLCASSADTRANYGYTFGSGTRLTVV.

The table lists this clonotype with many counts. The chain has TRBV20-1 and TRBJ2-3; D is unclear. Germline V CDR1 and CDR2: DFQATT, SNEGSKA (reference sequence). This CDR3 is 13 amino acids long. Trimming pared 6 bases from V and 2 bases from J, leaving 12 bases between. The CDR3 bases are TGCAGTGCCGCTCTAGATTTCACAGATACGCAGTATTTT. Protein sequence: CSAALDFTDTQYF.

This clonotype came up many times. The J gene is TRBJ2-1, the V gene TRBV27; 9 bases align to TRBD2. This CDR3 has 15 residues. Germline values: CDR1 MNHEY, CDR2 SMNVEV (reference sequence). Unmatched junction bases numbered 8, after V lost 5 bases and J lost 6 bases. CDR3 in DNA: TGTGCCAGCAGTCTTCATAGCGGGGGAGTCAATGAGCAGTTCTTC. Protein product: CASSLHSGGVNEQFF.

This clonotype was found many times. The rearrangement joins TRBV4-3 to TRBJ2-7; D gene unclear. Germline V gene lookup returns CDR1 LGHNA and CDR2 YSLEER. V lost 0 bases and J 6 bases, leaving 6 bases between the germline ends. The CDR3 contains 12 residues. The CDR3 spells CASSQDTCEQYF. The CDR3 nucleotides read TGCGCCAGCAGCCAAGATACTTGCGAGCAGTACTTC.

This clonotype was observed a few times. V is TRBV5-4 and J is TRBJ1-2, with D unclear. Germline CDR1 is SGHNT and CDR2 is YYREEE (reference sequence). Between the trimmed V and J ends, which lost 2 bases and 4 bases, there was a span of 9 bases. The CDR3 spans 13 residues. CDR3 sequence: CASSFEGPYGYTF. CDR3 bases: TGTGCCAGCAGCTTTGAGGGTCCCTATGGCTACACCTTC. The complete variable domain, with remaining parts taken from reference TRBV5-4 and TRBJ1-2, reads ETGVTQSPTHLIKTRGQQVTLRCSSQSGHNTVSWYQQALGQGPQFIFQYYREEENGRGNFPPRFSGLQFPNYSSELNVNALELDDSALYLCASSFEGPYGYTFGSGTRLTVV.